This T cell receptor beta chain derives from a study of blood T cell repertoires in COVID-19. Background on the study: Material from acute and convalescent COVID-19 was sourced from the United States, Italy and Spain. In each case, the material was cDNA or gDNA derived from T cells, B-cell-depleted T cells, or PBMCs.

In the source study's methods: Estimation of nucleated cell counts was performed using reference gene primer amplification. The repertoire was sequenced with immunoSEQ multiplex PCR; TCRdb's copy has only in-frame clones and lacks some. From that table come the V and J calls and clone size; the DNA was used to work out D and trimming. The sample records 250,000 or so clones, 88% being singletons. The TCR was taken from a woman in her thirties or forties who had recovered from COVID-19. The material sequenced was peripheral blood.

DNA of the CDR3: TGTGCCACCAGCAGAGGTGGGCAGGGCCAAGAGACCCAGTACTTC. Translated, it gives CATSRGGQGQETQYF. The V gene is TRBV15, the J gene TRBJ2-5, with D perhaps matching TRBD1 (5 bases). With 1 base removed from V and 1 base from J, the gap between germline ends came to 10 bases. Germline V gene sequence: CDR1 LNHNV, CDR2 YYDKDF (reference sequence). CDR3 length: 15 amino acids. The complete variable domain, with remaining parts taken from reference TRBV15 and TRBJ2-5, reads DAMVIQNPRYQVTQFGKPVTLSCSQTLNHNVMYWYQQKSSQAPKLLFHYYDKDFNNEADTPDNFQSRRPNTSFCFLDIRSPGLGDTAMYLCATSRGGQGQETQYFGPGTRLLVL.